This T cell receptor beta chain derives from a study of Ad26.COV2.S vaccination and SARS-CoV-2 variants. Study as a whole: Intramuscular Ad26.COV2.S at 5x10^10 or 1x10^11 viral particles. Findings and limits, study-wide: Once vaccination had occurred, spike-specific CD8+ and CD4+ T cell responses reportedly showed substantial breadth.

About this clone: The antigen is unknown.

Assay: immunoSEQ multiplex PCR; the TCRdb copy retains only in-frame clones and omits some. The top ten hold around 3% of the sample, which has over 250,000 clones, about 90% seen once. Treatment denoted: about 20 received Ad26.COV2.S at low or high dose, single or two shots; roughly 5 received placebo; per-sample allocation not given. Material that was analyzed had been drawn on day 63 after the first vaccine or placebo injection. This CDR3 contains 14 residues. CDR1 is KGHSH and CDR2 is LQKENI in the germline V gene. Trimming cost V 0 bases and J 1 base, with 6 bases left between them. The gene calls are TRBV18 and TRBJ1-1, with D uncertain. This specimen was peripheral blood, taken in a trial of Ad26.COV2.S vaccine versus placebo. This sequence originates from a person between 18 and 60 years old who received the Ad26.COV2.S COVID-19 vaccine or a placebo. For the CDR3, the DNA is TGTGCCAGCTCACCACCGCCAGCGAACACTGAAGCTTTCTTT. Protein: CASSPPPANTEAFF. Using reference TRBV18 and TRBJ1-1 for the parts outside the CDR3, the full variable domain is NAGVMQNPRHLVRRRGQEARLRCSPMKGHSHVYWYRQLPEEGLKFMVYLQKENIIDESGMPKERFSAEFPKEGPSILRIQQVVRGDSAAYFCASSPPPANTEAFFGQGTRLTVV.